These 18 T cell receptor beta chains were all obtained from the same sample, sequenced in a study of shared clonotypes between healthy human individuals. Assay: immunoSEQ multiplex PCR; the TCRdb copy retains only in-frame clones and omits some. The sample lists 450,000 to 500,000 clones, approximately 81% occurring once. The sequenced sample was PBMCs. Source of these receptors: a woman in her forties in good health. Some clones in this sample may be carry-over from other donors' samples.

The rearrangement links TRBV10-2 to TRBJ2-1; D perhaps matches TRBD1 (6 bases). CDR1 is WSHSY, CDR2 SAAADI, per germline. V was cut by 7 bases and J by 7 bases, with 23 bases left in between. The CDR3 has 16 amino acids. The CDR3 sequence is CASTSKGVGWMNEQFF. The CDR3 DNA sequence: TGCGCCAGCACCTCGAAGGGGGTCGGGTGGATGAATGAGCAGTTCTTC.

The chain is built from TRBV4-1 and TRBJ2-7, with a possible D match to TRBD1 (5 bases). This CDR3 region has 14 residues. V was shortened by 11 bases and J by 7 bases, with 24 bases between the two germline ends. From germline, CDR1 is MGHRA and CDR2 YSYEKL. Here the CDR3 DNA reads TGCGCCTCATCCCGGCAGGGCTCGTCTAAGGAGCAGTACTTC. Translation gives CASSRQGSSKEQYF.

V is TRBV5-4 and J is TRBJ1-2; 7 bases fit TRBD1. Germline assignment: CDR1 SGHNT and CDR2 YYREEE (reference sequence). The V and J ends lost 5 bases and 4 bases, in that order; junction bases with no gene match: 8. This CDR3 spans 14 amino acids. CDR3 in amino acids: CASRHKGAFYGYTF. CDR3 coding DNA: TGTGCCAGCAGACATAAGGGGGCCTTCTATGGCTACACCTTC.

About this clone: A far more abundant clone sits one base away, making this likely a read error. The V call is TRBV7-9, the J call TRBJ2-1, with TRBD2 identical over 9 bases. Per germline, CDR1 SEHNR and CDR2 FQNEAQ (reference sequence). This CDR3 comprises 13 residues. The CDR3 coding sequence is TGTGCCAGCAGCTCGGGACTAGCCAATGAGCAGCTCTTC. Translating gives CASSSGLANEQLF.

V gene TRBV10-3 combines with J gene TRBJ2-1, with TRBD2 matching 8 bases. With 4 bases clipped from V and 5 bases from J, the junction kept 4 bases outside the gene matches. The CDR3 covers 14 residues. CDR1 and CDR2 from the germline V gene are ENHRY and SYGVKD. The CDR3 region is CAISGGLVNNEQFF. CDR3 coding DNA: TGTGCCATCAGTGGGGGACTAGTCAACAATGAGCAGTTCTTC.

This clone was recorded a few times. V and J are TRBV5-1 and TRBJ2-2, with D unresolved. The CDR3 runs to 21 residues. Looked up from germline, CDR1 is SGHRS and CDR2 is YFSETQ. Trimming took off 3 bases at V and 2 bases at J, with 29 bases between the two ends. CDR3 nucleotides: TGCGCCAGCAGCTCCCTGGCCCTGGTTAACGACGCCACTCGAAACACCGGGGAGCTGTTTTTT. It encodes CASSSLALVNDATRNTGELFF.

Details on this clone: A far larger clone is off by one base, so a read error is likely. The chain joins TRBV10-2 to TRBJ2-2; 7 positions agree with TRBD2. The CDR3 has 15 residues. Germline V lookup: CDR1 WSHSY, CDR2 SAAADI. DNA of the CDR3: TGCGCCAGCAGTGAGAGGACTAGGAACACCGGGAAGCTGTTTTTT. Protein sequence: CASSERTRNTGKLFF.

The V call is TRBV5-1, the J call TRBJ2-7; the D call may be TRBD1 or TRBD2 (6 bases each). V was trimmed by 3 bases and J by 7 bases, leaving 14 bases between them. Per the germline V gene, CDR1 is SGHRS and CDR2 is YFSETQ. The CDR3 consists of 13 residues. The CDR3 loop is CASSSKSGAEQYF. The CDR3 nucleotides are TGCGCCAGCAGCTCGAAGTCGGGGGCGGAGCAGTACTTC.

This chain joins TRBV5-1 and TRBJ1-1; possible D gene TRBD1, 6 bases. The CDR3 sequence is 15 residues long. V was clipped by 4 bases and J by 4 bases, with 17 bases between them. The V gene's germline CDR1 is SGHRS and CDR2 YFSETQ. This CDR3 is CASSIGQWVSTEAFF. Written as DNA, the CDR3 is TGCGCCAGCAGCATAGGACAGTGGGTGAGCACTGAAGCTTTCTTT.

The rearrangement uses TRBV5-1 and TRBJ1-2; TRBD1 might be the D (5 bases). Trimming took off 0 bases at V and 0 bases at J, with 9 bases between the two ends. Germline lookup yields CDR1 SGHRS and CDR2 YFSETQ. This CDR3 comprises 15 residues. The CDR3 protein is CASSLGGSSNYGYTF. Written as DNA, the CDR3 is TGCGCCAGCAGCTTGGGGGGCAGCTCTAACTATGGCTACACCTTC.

This clone has only one observation. The likely explanation is a read error, given a far larger clone one base away. The sample has other DNA sequences that encode this CDR3 too. The chain joins TRBV11-2 to TRBJ1-1; no clear D. CDR1 is SGHAT and CDR2 is FQNNGV in the germline V gene. The CDR3 runs to 11 residues. The CDR3, as DNA: TGTGCTAGCAGTCGGTGGGCAGAAGCTTTCTTT. It encodes CASSRWAEAFF.

A note on this clone: A far larger clone is only one base removed, so a read error is likely. V and J are TRBV19 and TRBJ1-2; 7 nucleotides align to TRBD1. From germline, CDR1 is LNHDA and CDR2 SQIVND (reference sequence). J lost 0 bases, V lost 3 bases, and 4 bases had no gene match. This CDR3 contains 15 residues. The CDR3 DNA reads as TGTGCCAGTAGTATCTGGACAGGAGCTAACTATGGCTACACCTTC. This encodes CASSIWTGANYGYTF.

This clone was seen only once. A much larger clone is a single base away; this may be a read error. Other nucleotide sequences in the sample specify the same CDR3. CDR3 sequence: CASSEGTDTGELFF. The CDR3 nucleotides read TGTGCCAGCAGTGAAGGGACAGACACCGGGGAGCTGTTTTTT. This chain joins TRBV6-1 and TRBJ2-2, with D possibly being TRBD1 (6 bases). The CDR3 has 14 amino acids. Germline CDR1 reads MNHNS; CDR2 reads SASEGT. V shed 1 base and J shed 3 bases, with 6 bases lying between them.

This rearrangement joins TRBV5-1 to TRBJ1-1; 7 positions match TRBD1. The CDR3 is 13 residues long. Germline V lookup: CDR1 SGHRS, CDR2 YFSETQ. Unmatched junction bases numbered 3, after V lost 2 bases and J lost 5 bases. This CDR3 is CASSLQGRTEAFF. DNA for the CDR3: TGCGCCAGCAGCTTACAGGGGAGGACTGAAGCTTTCTTT.

The chain carries TRBV7-2 and TRBJ2-4; perhaps D is TRBD1 or TRBD2 (5 bases each). Germline V gene sequence: CDR1 SGHTA, CDR2 FQGNSA. Trimming pared 2 bases from V and 0 bases from J, leaving 17 bases between. The CDR3 loop spans 18 amino acids. Here the CDR3 reads CASSLNPGTHLAKNIQYF. CDR3 DNA sequence: TGTGCCAGCAGCTTAAATCCCGGGACCCACTTAGCCAAAAACATTCAGTACTTC.

Regarding this clone: A far larger clone is just one base off, so this is likely a read error. This chain uses TRBV5-5 with TRBJ2-2, with TRBD1 matching 8 bases. The CDR3 spans 16 residues. Per germline, CDR1 SGHKS and CDR2 YYEKEE (reference sequence). The CDR3 nucleotides read TGTGCCAGCAGCCGAGGACAGGGAAAGGGCACCTGGGAGCTGTTTTTT. Translation gives CASSRGQGKGTWELFF.

In DNA form, the CDR3 reads TGTGCCAGCAGTTTCCCGGATAATTGGCAGACCCAGTACTTC. It specifies CASSFPDNWQTQYF. V gene TRBV28 combines with J gene TRBJ2-5; D is unresolved. This CDR3 spans 14 amino acids. From germline, CDR1 is MDHEN and CDR2 SYDVKM. The V end lost 3 bases, the J end lost 6 bases, and 14 bases lay between the germline ends.

About this clone: This likely reflects a read error, since a far larger clone is one base away. This rearrangement joins TRBV14 to TRBJ1-1, with 9 bases matching TRBD1. V shed 2 bases and J 6 bases; nucleotides not matched to a gene: 4. The CDR3 has 14 amino acids. Germline V CDR1 and CDR2: SGHDN, FVKESK. This chain's CDR3 is CASSQLQGAAEAFF. CDR3 coding DNA: TGTGCCAGCAGCCAATTACAGGGGGCTGCTGAAGCTTTCTTT.